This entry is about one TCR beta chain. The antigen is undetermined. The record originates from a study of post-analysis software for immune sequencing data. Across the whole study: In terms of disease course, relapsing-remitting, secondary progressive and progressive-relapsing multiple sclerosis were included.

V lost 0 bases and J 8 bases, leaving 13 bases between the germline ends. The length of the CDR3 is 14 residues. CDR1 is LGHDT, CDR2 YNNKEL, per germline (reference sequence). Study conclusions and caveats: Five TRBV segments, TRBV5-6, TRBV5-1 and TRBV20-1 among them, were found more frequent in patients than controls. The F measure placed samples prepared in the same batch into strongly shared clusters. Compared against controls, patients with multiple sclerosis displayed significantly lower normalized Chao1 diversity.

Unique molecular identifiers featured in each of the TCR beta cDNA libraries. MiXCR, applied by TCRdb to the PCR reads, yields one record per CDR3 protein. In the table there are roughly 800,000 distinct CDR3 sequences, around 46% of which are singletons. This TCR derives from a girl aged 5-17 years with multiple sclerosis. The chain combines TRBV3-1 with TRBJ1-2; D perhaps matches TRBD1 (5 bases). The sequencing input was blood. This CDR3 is CASSQEPMQGGYTF. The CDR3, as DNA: TGTGCCAGCAGCCAAGAACCCATGCAGGGAGGCTACACCTTC.